Listed here is a single TCR beta chain. This clonotype appeared once. What antigen it recognizes has not been identified. The sample holds no much larger clone one base away, and base qualities are not on file. A single read is weak support. This record comes from a study of vaccination and CD4 T cells after COVID-19 (dated by TCRdb to about 2022). In terms of the full investigation: SARS-CoV-2 positivity had been established in the convalescent patients by nasal swab PCR, and mild disease was recorded in roughly 10 of these patients and severe disease in one. Each participant got two doses of either the Pfizer-BioNTech BNT162b2 vaccine (n=8) or the Moderna mRNA-1273 vaccine (n=2). Post-COVID blood samples were collected from convalescent patients a median of roughly 100 days after diagnosis, with a range of roughly 35 to 170 days. The time from the second vaccine dose to post-vaccine blood sampling had a median of roughly 77 days and ranged from about 12 to 241 days. In 10 COVID-19 convalescent patients and a handful of infection-naive healthy vaccine recipients, the spike-specific CD4+ TCR repertoire before mRNA vaccination was compared with the repertoire after mRNA vaccination. The cultures were stimulated with overlapping spike peptide pools from SARS-CoV-2 and from the common cold coronaviruses HCoV-NL63, HCoV-OC43 and HCoV-229E. Control cultures received a CEFX viral epitope pool as the positive control, an HIV-1 Nef peptide pool as the negative control, or no peptide. In the convalescent cohort there were six males and four females, among whom were two Hispanic individuals, seven Caucasians, two Asians and one multiracial person.

The sample's treatment or condition label, decoded: roughly 11-day PBMC culture with coronavirus spike peptide pools or control peptides (ViraFEST assay). The study used the ViraFEST assay, which expanded antigen-specific T cells with peptide pools and then identified expanded clonotypes by TCR sequencing. The convalescent patients' positive SARS-CoV-2 PCR tests fell between March and December 2020, which was before the Alpha, Beta and Delta variants emerged in the United States. More than 1.5 million PBMCs per well were cultured in IMDM with roughly 5% human AB serum and around 10 IU/ml IL-2, plus 10 ug/ml peptide pools. On days 3 and 7, half of the culture medium was replaced with fresh IL-2-containing medium. Once the cells had been in culture for over 9 days, the EasySep CD4+ T cell isolation kit was used to isolate CD4+ T cells by negative selection. Ficoll-Paque Plus gradient centrifugation was used to isolate PBMCs from whole blood, and the isolated PBMCs were then either used fresh or cryopreserved at -140C. Culture conditions were generally each tested in triplicate wells.

Library construction relied on PCR. At the Johns Hopkins FTIC core, DNA from the cultured CD4+ T cells underwent TCR sequencing with the Oncomine TCR Beta short-read assay. The QIAamp micro DNA kit was used to extract genomic DNA from the cultured CD4+ T cells. The Oncomine TCR Beta libraries from cultured CD4+ T cells were pooled using unique dual indexes and then sequenced on an Illumina iSeq 100. The authors' pipeline ran thus. Non-productive sequences were filtered out, and CDR3s that did not start with C, did not end with F or W, or were shorter than 7 amino acids were discarded. The MANAFEST web application identified antigen-specific clonotypes by comparing peptide-stimulated wells against reference wells and other culture wells. An FDR below 0.05, an odds ratio above 5, and a productive frequency above 0.1% in at least two of three replicate wells were required for clones to be considered positive. Cross-reactive clonotypes were defined as significantly expanded in both SARS-CoV-2 spike wells and at least one common cold coronavirus spike condition. Similarity between CDR3 sequences was evaluated in R version 3.6.1 using Levenshtein distances (stringdist) and unrooted phylogenetic trees (ape). TCRdb itself trimmed the public reads at Q25 with fastp, ran MiXCR and retained productive beta chains. When rows share a CDR3 protein, they turn into one entry using the most common DNA and genes. The V and J calls follow TCRdb's processing rather than the paper's. The sample records roughly 13,000 distinct CDR3 sequences, 20% to 30% of which are singletons. Roughly a sixth of the sample rests with the top ten.

From its cysteine to its phenylalanine, the CDR3 spans 14 amino acids. The kept DNA is CDR3 alone, 42 bases in frame from the first base. V is trimmed back by 8 bases and J by 2 bases, and the junction contains 5 bases that no gene match accounts for. From a lookup of the germline V gene, CDR1 and CDR2 are SGHTS and YDEGEE. Points the paper makes about the study in general: An increase in the median number of SARS-CoV-2-reactive clonotypes from approximately 20 after infection to 35 to 40 after vaccination was observed, but the change was not found to be significant. Of the vaccine-specific clones in convalescent patients, 304 of 307, or nearly all, reacted only to SARS-CoV-2 spike and did not cross-react with common cold coronaviruses. The number of convalescent patients in the study was relatively small, and the study did not examine early timepoints following natural infection. In convalescent patients, a median approximately 90% of post-vaccine SARS-CoV-2-reactive clones were detected only after vaccination, suggesting vaccine-specific priming.

The input for sequencing was CD4+ T cells from blood, cultured in vitro, taken after SARS-CoV-2 vaccination. The V and J segments used are TRBV5-8 and TRBJ2-1; TRBD2 aligns with 9 central bases. This sequence was found in a human donor who had recovered from COVID-19. The DNA sequence is given as TGTGCCAGTAGGCGGACTAGCGCCTACAATGAGCAGTTCTTC. This codes for CASRRTSAYNEQFF.